These 8 T cell receptor beta chains share one sample of origin, sequenced in a study of CD8 T cells in Susac syndrome. Random hexamers were used to reverse transcribe an amount of about 0.45 to 1 ug RNA. TCRdb reprocessed the immunoSEQ multiplex PCR reads with MiXCR, giving one entry per CDR3 protein. Seen here are around 20,000 distinct CDR3 sequences, 95% observed once, and the top ten hold roughly 0.2%. Sample: CD8+ T cells from PBMCs. The source is a human donor in good health.

The rearrangement joins TRBV6-4 to TRBJ2-3; D is perhaps TRBD1 (6 bases). The CDR3 is 20 amino acids. CDR1 is MRHNA and CDR2 is SNTAGT in the germline V gene. Trimming took 2 bases from V and 2 from J, leaving 26 bases between them. CDR3 in DNA: TGTGCCAGCAGTGACAGGGGGTTATTCGCCCCCGAAGAATTCACAGATACGCAGTATTTT. It codes for CASSDRGLFAPEEFTDTQYF.

The chain has TRBV6-1 and TRBJ2-1; D gene ambiguous. Per the germline V gene, CDR1 is MNHNS and CDR2 is SASEGT. The CDR3 spans 16 residues. Trimming left V 4 bases short and J 0 bases short, with 13 bases between. CDR3: CASSVTQIGSYNEQFF. For the CDR3, the DNA is TGTGCCAGCAGTGTTACGCAGATTGGCTCCTACAATGAGCAGTTCTTC.

The chain is built from TRBV7-9 and TRBJ2-1; 7 nucleotides line up with TRBD2. V trimming: 4 bases; J trimming: 4 bases; junction bases outside the gene matches: 4. The CDR3 is 14 amino acids. From germline, CDR1 is SEHNR and CDR2 FQNEAQ (reference sequence). The CDR3 reads CASSSPGGYNEQFF. The CDR3 DNA is TGTGCCAGCAGCTCCCCCGGGGGGTACAATGAGCAGTTCTTC.

This chain links TRBV19 with TRBJ2-2, with no clear D. CDR1 is LNHDA and CDR2 is SQIVND in the germline V gene (reference sequence). V lost 3 bases and J 6 bases, leaving 14 bases between the germline ends. CDR3 length: 15 amino acids. The CDR3 sequence is CASSIVGQASGELFF. The CDR3 DNA sequence: TGTGCCAGTAGTATCGTCGGGCAGGCGTCCGGGGAGCTGTTTTTT.

This sequence joins TRBV7-9 and TRBJ2-7, with 9 bases identical to TRBD1. Germline CDR1 reads SEHNR; CDR2 reads FQNEAQ (reference sequence). The length of the CDR3 is 16 residues. The V and J ends lost 1 base and 6 bases, in that order; junction bases with no gene match: 10. The CDR3 is CASSLGDRDVSREQYV. The CDR3 nucleotides read TGTGCCAGCAGCTTAGGGGACAGGGACGTTTCGCGCGAGCAGTACGTC.

The chain combines TRBV7-9 with TRBJ2-5; D not resolved. The germline CDR1 and CDR2 sequences are SEHNR and FQNEAQ (reference sequence). Deletions cut 2 bases from V and 2 bases from J, with 15 bases between. The CDR3 covers 16 residues. CDR3 sequence (DNA): TGTGCCAGCAGCTTAAGGTCGGCAGATTCTCAAGAGACCCAGTACTTC. Residues: CASSLRSADSQETQYF.

The V and J genes are TRBV14 and TRBJ2-1, with 7 bases fitting TRBD1. CDR3 length: 13 residues. Germline assignment: CDR1 SGHDN and CDR2 FVKESK. Unmatched junction bases numbered 9, after V lost 7 bases and J lost 9 bases. CDR3 residues: CASTLQGQSEQFF. In nucleotides, the CDR3 is TGTGCCAGCACCCTACAGGGGCAGAGTGAGCAGTTCTTC. Supplemented by reference TRBV14 and TRBJ2-1, the full variable domain reads EAGVTQFPSHSVIEKGQTVTLRCDPISGHDNLYWYRRVMGKEIKFLLHFVKESKQDESGMPNNRFLAERTGGTYSTLKVQPAELEDSGVYFCASTLQGQSEQFFGPGTRLTVL.

The chain uses TRBV5-7 and TRBJ2-7, with 9 nucleotides matching TRBD2. TRBV5-7 is marked as an open reading frame, function uncertain. CDR3 length equals 13 residues. V lost 9 bases and J lost 4; bases outside the gene matches: 8. Here the CDR3 reads CANGLASPYEQYV. CDR3 coding DNA: TGTGCCAACGGACTAGCGAGTCCATACGAGCAGTACGTC.